Below, one TCR beta chain is given with its context. No antigen is known for it. The sample's treatment: approximately 18 received Ad26.COV2.S at low or high dose, single or two shots; several received placebo; per-sample allocation not given. The samples were gathered on day 63 after the first injection of vaccine or placebo. An Ad26 vector expressing Wuhan-strain SARS-CoV-2 spike constituted the vaccine. These data come from a study of Ad26.COV2.S vaccination and SARS-CoV-2 variants. Overall study context: Vaccine-arm donor from the placebo-controlled COV1001 Ad26.COV2.S trial. Intramuscular Ad26.COV2.S at 5x10^10 or 1x10^11 viral particles.

Study-wide results and caveats: Reports say spike-specific CD8+ and CD4+ T cell responses covered substantial breadth after vaccination.

The data were produced by immunoSEQ multiplex PCR, yet TCRdb's version contains in-frame clones alone and is incomplete. The table has hundreds of thousands of clones, nearly 90% seen once. The sample consisted of peripheral blood, taken in a trial of Ad26.COV2.S vaccine versus placebo. The receptor was isolated from a person between 18 and 65 years old who received the Ad26.COV2.S COVID-19 vaccine or a placebo.

CDR3 DNA sequence: TGTGCCATCAGGTCCCTGGCCCCGAACACTGAAGCTTTCTTT. Protein: CAIRSLAPNTEAFF. The rearrangement uses TRBV10-3 and TRBJ1-1; no clear D. Germline assignment: CDR1 ENHRY and CDR2 SYGVKD. The CDR3 is made up of 14 amino acids. V was clipped by 6 bases and J by 1 base, with 12 bases between them.